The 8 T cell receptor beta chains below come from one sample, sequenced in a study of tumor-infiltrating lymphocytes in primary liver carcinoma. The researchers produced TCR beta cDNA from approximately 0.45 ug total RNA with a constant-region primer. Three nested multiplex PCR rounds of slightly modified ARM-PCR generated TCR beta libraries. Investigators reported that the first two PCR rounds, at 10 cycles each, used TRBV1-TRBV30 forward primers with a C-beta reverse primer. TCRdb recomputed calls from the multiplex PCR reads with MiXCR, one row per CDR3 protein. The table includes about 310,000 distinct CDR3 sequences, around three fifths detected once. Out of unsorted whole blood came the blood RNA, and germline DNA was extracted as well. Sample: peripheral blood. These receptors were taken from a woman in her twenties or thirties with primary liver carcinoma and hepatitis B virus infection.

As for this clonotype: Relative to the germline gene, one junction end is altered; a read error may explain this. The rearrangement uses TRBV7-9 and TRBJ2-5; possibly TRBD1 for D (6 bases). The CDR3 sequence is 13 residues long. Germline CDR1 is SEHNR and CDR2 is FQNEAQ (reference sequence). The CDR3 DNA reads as TGTGCTAGCAGTTCGAGGGGGAAAGAGACCCAGTACTTC. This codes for CASSSRGKETQYF.

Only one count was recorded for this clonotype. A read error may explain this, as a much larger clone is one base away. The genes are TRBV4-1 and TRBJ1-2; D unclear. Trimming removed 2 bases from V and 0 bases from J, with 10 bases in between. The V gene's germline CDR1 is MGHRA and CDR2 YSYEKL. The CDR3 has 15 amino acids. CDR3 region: CASSQPNRANYGYTF. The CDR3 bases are TGCGCCAGCAGCCAACCCAACAGAGCTAACTATGGCTACACCTTC.

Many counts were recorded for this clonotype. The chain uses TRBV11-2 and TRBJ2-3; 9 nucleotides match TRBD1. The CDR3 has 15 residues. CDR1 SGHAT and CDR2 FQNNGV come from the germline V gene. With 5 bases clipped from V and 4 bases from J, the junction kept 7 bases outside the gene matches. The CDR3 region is CASSQGTGWSDTQYF. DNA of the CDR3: TGTGCCAGCAGCCAGGGGACAGGGTGGTCAGATACGCAGTATTTT.

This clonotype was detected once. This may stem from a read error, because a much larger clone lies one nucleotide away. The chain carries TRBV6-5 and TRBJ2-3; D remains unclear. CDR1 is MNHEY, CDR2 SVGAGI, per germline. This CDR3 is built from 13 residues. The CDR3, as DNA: TGTGCCAGCAGTCCCTATGGCACAGATACGCATTATTTT. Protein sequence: CASSPYGTDTHYF.

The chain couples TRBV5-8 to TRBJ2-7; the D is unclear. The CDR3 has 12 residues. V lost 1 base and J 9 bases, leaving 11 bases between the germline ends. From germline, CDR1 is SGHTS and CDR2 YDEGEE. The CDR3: CASSLFRKGQYF. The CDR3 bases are TGTGCCAGCAGCTTGTTCCGGAAGGGGCAGTACTTC.

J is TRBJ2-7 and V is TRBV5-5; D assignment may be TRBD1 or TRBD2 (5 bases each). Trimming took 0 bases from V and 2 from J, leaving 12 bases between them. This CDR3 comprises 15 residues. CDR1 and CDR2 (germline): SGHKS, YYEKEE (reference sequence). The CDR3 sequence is CASSLGGDNTYEQYF. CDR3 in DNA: TGTGCCAGCAGCTTGGGAGGGGATAATACCTACGAGCAGTACTTC.

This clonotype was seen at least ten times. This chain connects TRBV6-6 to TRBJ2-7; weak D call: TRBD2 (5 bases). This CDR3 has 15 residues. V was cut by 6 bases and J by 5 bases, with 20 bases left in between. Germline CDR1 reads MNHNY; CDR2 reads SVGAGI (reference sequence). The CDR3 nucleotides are TGTGCCAGCAGCCGAGACGGTGCGGGTAGTCACGAGCAGTACTTC. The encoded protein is CASSRDGAGSHEQYF.

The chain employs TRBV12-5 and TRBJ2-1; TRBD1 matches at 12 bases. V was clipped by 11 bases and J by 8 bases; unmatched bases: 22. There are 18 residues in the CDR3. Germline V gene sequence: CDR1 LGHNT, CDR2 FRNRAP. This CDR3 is CAGAGTGGSKEGSHEQFF. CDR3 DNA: TGTGCTGGCGCCGGGACAGGGGGCTCGAAAGAAGGTTCCCATGAGCAGTTCTTC.